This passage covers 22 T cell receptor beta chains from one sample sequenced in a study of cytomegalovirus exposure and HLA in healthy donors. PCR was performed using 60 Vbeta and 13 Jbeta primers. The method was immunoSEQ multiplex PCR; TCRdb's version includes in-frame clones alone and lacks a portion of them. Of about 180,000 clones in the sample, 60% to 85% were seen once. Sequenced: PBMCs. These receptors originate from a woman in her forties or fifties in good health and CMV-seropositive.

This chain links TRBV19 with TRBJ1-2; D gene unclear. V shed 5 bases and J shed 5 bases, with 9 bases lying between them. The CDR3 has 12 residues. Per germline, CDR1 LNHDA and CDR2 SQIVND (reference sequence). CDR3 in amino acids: CASSAPEYGYTF. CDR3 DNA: TGTGCCAGTAGTGCCCCGGAGTATGGCTACACCTTC.

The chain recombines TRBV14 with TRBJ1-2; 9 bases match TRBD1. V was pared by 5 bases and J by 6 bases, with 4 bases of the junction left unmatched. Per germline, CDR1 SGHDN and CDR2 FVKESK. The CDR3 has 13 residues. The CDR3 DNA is TGTGCCAGCAGCGCTCGGACAGGGGATGGCTACACCTTC. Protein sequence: CASSARTGDGYTF.

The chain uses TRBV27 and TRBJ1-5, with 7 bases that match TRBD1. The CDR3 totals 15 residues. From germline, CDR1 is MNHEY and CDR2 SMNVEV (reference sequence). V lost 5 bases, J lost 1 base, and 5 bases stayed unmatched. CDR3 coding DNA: TGTGCCAGCAGTCTAGAACAGGGGAGCAATCAGCCCCAGCATTTT. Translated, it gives CASSLEQGSNQPQHF.

The CDR3 bases are TGTGCCACCAGCAGAGATAGGCGGGAGCCCCTAGATACGCAGTATTTT. Protein sequence: CATSRDRREPLDTQYF. This chain connects TRBV15 to TRBJ2-3; TRBD2 matches 7 bases. Germline CDR1 and CDR2: LNHNV and YYDKDF (reference sequence). Trimming at V came to 0 bases and at J to 5 bases, leaving 8 bases not matched to a gene. CDR3 length equals 16 residues.

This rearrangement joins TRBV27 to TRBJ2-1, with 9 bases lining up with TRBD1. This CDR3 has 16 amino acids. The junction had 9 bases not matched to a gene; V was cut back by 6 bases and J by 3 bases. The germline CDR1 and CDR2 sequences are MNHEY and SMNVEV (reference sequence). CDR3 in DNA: TGTGCCAGCAGAAACCCCGACAGGGGGGACTACAATGAGCAGTTCTTC. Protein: CASRNPDRGDYNEQFF.

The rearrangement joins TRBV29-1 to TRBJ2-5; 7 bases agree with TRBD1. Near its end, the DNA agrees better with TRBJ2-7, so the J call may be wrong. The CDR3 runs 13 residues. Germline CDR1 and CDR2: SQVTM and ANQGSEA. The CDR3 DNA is TGCAGCGGGATTTGGGACAGCACATACGAGCAGTACTTC. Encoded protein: CSGIWDSTYEQYF.

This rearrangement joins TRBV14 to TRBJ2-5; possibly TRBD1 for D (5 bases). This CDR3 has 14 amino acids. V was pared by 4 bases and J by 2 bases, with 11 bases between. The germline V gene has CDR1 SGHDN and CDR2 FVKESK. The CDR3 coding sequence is TGTGCCAGCAGCCTCCGACAGCTACAAGAGACCCAGTACTTC. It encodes CASSLRQLQETQYF.

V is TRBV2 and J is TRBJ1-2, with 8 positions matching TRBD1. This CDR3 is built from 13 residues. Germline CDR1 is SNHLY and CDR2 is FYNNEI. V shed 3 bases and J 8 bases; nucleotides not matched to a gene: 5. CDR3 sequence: CASSEQGAGGYTF. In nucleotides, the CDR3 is TGTGCCAGCAGTGAGCAGGGGGCGGGGGGCTACACCTTC. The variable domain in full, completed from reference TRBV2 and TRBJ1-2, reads EPEVTQTPSHQVTQMGQEVILRCVPISNHLYFYWYRQILGQKVEFLVSFYNNEISEKSEIFDDQFSVERPDGSNFTLKIRSTKLEDSAMYFCASSEQGAGGYTFGSGTRLTVV.

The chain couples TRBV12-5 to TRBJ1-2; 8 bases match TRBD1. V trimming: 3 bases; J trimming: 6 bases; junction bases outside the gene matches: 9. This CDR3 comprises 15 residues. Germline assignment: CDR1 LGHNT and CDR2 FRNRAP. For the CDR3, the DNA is TGTGCTAGTGGTTTATCCCGGACAGGGAACGATGGCTACACCTTC. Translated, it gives CASGLSRTGNDGYTF.

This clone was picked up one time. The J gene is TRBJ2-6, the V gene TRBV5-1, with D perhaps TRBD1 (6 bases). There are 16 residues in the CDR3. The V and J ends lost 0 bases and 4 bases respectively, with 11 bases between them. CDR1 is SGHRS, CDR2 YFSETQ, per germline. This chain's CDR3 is CASSLGRGAGANVLTF. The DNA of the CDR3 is TGCGCCAGCAGCTTGGGCAGGGGCGCCGGGGCCAACGTCCTGACTTTC.

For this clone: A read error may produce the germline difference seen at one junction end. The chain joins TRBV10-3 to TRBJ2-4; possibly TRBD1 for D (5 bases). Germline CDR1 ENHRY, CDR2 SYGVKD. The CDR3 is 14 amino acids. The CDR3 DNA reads TGTGCCACCTCCTTAGGGCAGGGCTCGAACAGTCAGTACTTC. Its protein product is CATSLGQGSNSQYF.

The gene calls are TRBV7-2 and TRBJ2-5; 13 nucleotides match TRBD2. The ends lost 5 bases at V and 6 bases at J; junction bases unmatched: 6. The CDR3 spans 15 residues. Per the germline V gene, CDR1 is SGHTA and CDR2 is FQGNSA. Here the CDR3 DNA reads TGTGCCAGCAGCCCACTAGCGGGAGGGCCGAAGACCCAGTACTTC. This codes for CASSPLAGGPKTQYF. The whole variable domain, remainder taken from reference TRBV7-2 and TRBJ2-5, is GAGVSQSPSNKVTEKGKDVELRCDPISGHTALYWYRQSLGQGLEFLIYFQGNSAPDKSGLPSDRFSAERTGGSVSTLTIQRTQQEDSAVYLCASSPLAGGPKTQYFGPGTRLLVL.

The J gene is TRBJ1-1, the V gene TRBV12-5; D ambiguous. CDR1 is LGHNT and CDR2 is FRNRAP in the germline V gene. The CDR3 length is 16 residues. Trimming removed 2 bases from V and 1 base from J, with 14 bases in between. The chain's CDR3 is CASGLLLYRQNTEAFF. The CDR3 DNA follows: TGTGCTAGTGGTTTGCTCCTCTATAGACAGAACACTGAAGCTTTCTTT.

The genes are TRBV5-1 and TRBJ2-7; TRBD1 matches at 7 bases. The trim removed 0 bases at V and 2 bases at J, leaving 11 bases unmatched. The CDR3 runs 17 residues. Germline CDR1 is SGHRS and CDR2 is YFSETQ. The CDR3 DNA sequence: TGCGCCAGCAGCTTGGTAACAGGGGCCTCCTCCGCCTACGAGCAGTACTTC. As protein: CASSLVTGASSAYEQYF.

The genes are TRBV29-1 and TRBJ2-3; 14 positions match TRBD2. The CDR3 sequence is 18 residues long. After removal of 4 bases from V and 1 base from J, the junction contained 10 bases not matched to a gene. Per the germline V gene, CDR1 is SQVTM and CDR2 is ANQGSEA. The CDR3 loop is CSVVTSGGVMLGTDTQYF. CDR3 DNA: TGCAGCGTTGTGACTAGCGGGGGGGTAATGTTGGGCACAGATACGCAGTATTTT.

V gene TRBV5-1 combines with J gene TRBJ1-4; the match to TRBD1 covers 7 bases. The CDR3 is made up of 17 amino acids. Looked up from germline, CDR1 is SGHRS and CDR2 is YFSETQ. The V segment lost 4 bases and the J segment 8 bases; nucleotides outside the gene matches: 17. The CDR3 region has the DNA TGCGCCAGCAGCCGGGGGACAGATAGGGTCCAGGGGGAAAAACTGTTTTTT. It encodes CASSRGTDRVQGEKLFF. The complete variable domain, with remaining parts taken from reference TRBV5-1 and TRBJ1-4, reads KAGVTQTPRYLIKTRGQQVTLSCSPISGHRSVSWYQQTPGQGLQFLFEYFSETQRNKGNFPGRFSGRQFSNSRSEMNVSTLELGDSALYLCASSRGTDRVQGEKLFFGSGTQLSVL.

Written as DNA, the CDR3 is TGCGCCAGCAGCCAAAGGGGGGGTGGGACCCCCAATGAGCAGTTCTTC. It yields the protein CASSQRGGGTPNEQFF. The chain is built from TRBV4-3 and TRBJ2-1, with D possibly matching TRBD2 (7 bases). Germline values: CDR1 LGHNA, CDR2 YSLEER. There are 16 residues in the CDR3. Trimming cost V 2 bases and J 6 bases, with 17 bases left between them.

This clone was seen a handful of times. The CDR3 coding sequence is TGTGCCAGCAGCTTAGCGGAGCCAGGGGATCAGCCCCAGCATTTT. This translates into CASSLAEPGDQPQHF. This rearrangement joins TRBV7-8 to TRBJ1-5, with D possibly matching TRBD1 (6 bases). V was pared by 0 bases and J by 5 bases, with 11 bases between. The CDR3 sequence is 15 residues long. CDR1 and CDR2 (germline): SGHVS, FQNEAQ.

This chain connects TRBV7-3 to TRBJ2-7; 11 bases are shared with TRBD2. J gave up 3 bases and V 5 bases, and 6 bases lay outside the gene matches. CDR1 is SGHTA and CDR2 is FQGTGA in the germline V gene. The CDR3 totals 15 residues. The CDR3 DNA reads TGTGCCAGCAGCCGATATAGCGGGAGGGGCTACGAGCAGTACTTC. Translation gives CASSRYSGRGYEQYF.

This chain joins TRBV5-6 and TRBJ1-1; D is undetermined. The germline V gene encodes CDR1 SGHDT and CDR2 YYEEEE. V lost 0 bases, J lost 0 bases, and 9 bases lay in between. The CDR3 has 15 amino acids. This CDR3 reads CASSLGGDMNTEAFF. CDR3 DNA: TGTGCCAGCAGCTTGGGGGGAGACATGAACACTGAAGCTTTCTTT.

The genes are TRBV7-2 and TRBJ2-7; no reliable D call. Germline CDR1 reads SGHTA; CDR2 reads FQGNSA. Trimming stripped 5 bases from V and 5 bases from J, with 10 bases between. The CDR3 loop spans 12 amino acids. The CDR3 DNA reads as TGTGCCAGCAGCCAATGGCCCAACGAGCAGTACTTC. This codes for CASSQWPNEQYF.

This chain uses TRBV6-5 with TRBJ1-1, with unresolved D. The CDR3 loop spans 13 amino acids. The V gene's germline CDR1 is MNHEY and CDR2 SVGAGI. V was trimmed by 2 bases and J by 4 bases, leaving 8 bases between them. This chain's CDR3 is CASSYSGVTEAFF. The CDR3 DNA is TGTGCCAGCAGTTACAGCGGGGTCACTGAAGCTTTCTTT.